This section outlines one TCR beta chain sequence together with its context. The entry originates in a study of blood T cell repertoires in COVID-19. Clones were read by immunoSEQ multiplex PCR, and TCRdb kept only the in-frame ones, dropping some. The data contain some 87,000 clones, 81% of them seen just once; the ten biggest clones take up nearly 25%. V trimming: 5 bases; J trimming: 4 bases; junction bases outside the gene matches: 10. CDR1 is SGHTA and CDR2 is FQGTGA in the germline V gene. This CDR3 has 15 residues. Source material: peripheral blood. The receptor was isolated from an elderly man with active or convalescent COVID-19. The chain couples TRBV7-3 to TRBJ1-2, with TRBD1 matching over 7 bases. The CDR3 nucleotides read TGTGCCAGCAGCCAAACTGCCGGGACAGTCTATGGCTACACCTTC. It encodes CASSQTAGTVYGYTF.